What follows are 4 T cell receptor beta chains derived from one specimen sequenced in a study of regulatory T cells in long-lasting Graves disease. Documented time point: persistent/refractory GD, antithyroid drugs over 5 years with positive TRAb. RNA from PBMCs was the source of the TCR library. With iRepertoire HTBI primers and Arm-PCR of CDR3 regions, TCR beta libraries were built. MiXCR, run by TCRdb on the multiplex PCR reads, gives a single entry per CDR3 protein. The sample yields over 650,000 distinct CDR3 sequences, 25% to 35% seen once. The source was peripheral blood mononuclear cells (PBMCs), collected when the disease was refractory, from a patient treated with antithyroid drugs. Receptor source: a female donor with Graves disease.

This clonotype was seen a few times. V gene TRBV20-1 combines with J gene TRBJ2-7, with D perhaps assigned TRBD1 or TRBD2 (5 bases each). The CDR3 has 12 residues. Per the germline V gene, CDR1 is DFQATT and CDR2 is SNEGSKA (reference sequence). Trimming shortened V by 3 bases and J by 4 bases, and 10 bases separated the two germline ends. Here the CDR3 reads CSARGVGYEQYF. The CDR3, as DNA: TGCAGTGCTAGGGGGGTGGGTTACGAGCAGTACTTC.

This clonotype showed up just a few times. The chain employs TRBV5-6 and TRBJ2-2; D unresolved. The CDR3 is 15 amino acids. Germline V lookup: CDR1 SGHDT, CDR2 YYEEEE. V was clipped by 0 bases and J by 0 bases, with 6 bases between them. CDR3 DNA: TGTGCCAGCAGCTTGGCCACAGCGAACACCGGGGAGCTGTTTTTT. Translating gives CASSLATANTGELFF.

The V call is TRBV27, the J call TRBJ2-7; D may correspond to TRBD1 or TRBD2 (7 bases each). Trimming removed 2 bases from V and 2 bases from J, with 28 bases in between. Germline values: CDR1 MNHEY, CDR2 SMNVEV (reference sequence). This CDR3 comprises 20 residues. This chain's CDR3 is CASSLRSVDRRREFAYEQYF. In DNA, the CDR3 is TGTGCCAGCAGTTTAAGGAGCGTGGACAGGCGGCGGGAGTTCGCCTACGAGCAGTACTTC.

In this sample, this clonotype turned up many times. At one boundary the junction diverges from the germline segment, which might be a read error. The rearrangement joins TRBV2 to TRBJ1-1, with 9 bases identical to TRBD1. CDR1 is SNHLY, CDR2 FYNNEI, per germline. This CDR3 has 13 amino acids. The CDR3 reads CASLGGDRERSIF. The CDR3, as DNA: TGTGCCAGCCTTGGAGGGGACAGGGAGCGGTCGATCTTT.